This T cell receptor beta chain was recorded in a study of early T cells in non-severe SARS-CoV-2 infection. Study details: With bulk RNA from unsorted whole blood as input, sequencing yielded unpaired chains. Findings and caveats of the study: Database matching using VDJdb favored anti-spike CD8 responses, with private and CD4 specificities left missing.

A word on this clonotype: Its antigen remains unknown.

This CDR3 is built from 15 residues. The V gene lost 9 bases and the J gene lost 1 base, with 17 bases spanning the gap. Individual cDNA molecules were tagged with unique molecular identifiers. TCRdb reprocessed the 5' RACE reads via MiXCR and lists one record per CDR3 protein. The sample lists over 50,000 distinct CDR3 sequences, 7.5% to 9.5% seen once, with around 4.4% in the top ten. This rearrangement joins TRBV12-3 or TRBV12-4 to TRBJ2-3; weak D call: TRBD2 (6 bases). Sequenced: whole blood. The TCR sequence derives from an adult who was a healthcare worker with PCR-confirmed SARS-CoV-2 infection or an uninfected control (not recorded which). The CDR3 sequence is CASAGTRERTDTQYF. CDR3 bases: TGTGCCAGTGCCGGGACGCGGGAACGCACAGATACGCAGTATTTT.